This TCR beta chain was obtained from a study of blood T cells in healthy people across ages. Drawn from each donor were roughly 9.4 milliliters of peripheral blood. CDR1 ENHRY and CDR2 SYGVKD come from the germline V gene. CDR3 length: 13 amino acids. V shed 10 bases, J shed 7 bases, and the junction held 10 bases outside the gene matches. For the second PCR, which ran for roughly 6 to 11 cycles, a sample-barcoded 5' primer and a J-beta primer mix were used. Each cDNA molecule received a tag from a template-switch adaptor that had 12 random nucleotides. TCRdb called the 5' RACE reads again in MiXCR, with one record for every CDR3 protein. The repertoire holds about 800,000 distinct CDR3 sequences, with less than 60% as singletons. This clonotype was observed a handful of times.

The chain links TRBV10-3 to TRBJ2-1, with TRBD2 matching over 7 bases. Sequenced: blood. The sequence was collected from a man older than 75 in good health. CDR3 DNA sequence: TGTGCCACAACTAGCGACCTAGGTAATGAGCAGTTCTTC. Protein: CATTSDLGNEQFF.